This entry features one T cell receptor beta chain sequence. Its antigen is unknown. Other nucleotide sequences from this sample produce the same CDR3. The germline V and J ends were trimmed by 4 bases and 5 bases, with 11 bases remaining between them. CDR3 size: 13 residues. Germline lookup yields CDR1 SNHLY and CDR2 FYNNEI. PCR employed 60 Vbeta and 13 Jbeta primers. Some clones are missing from TCRdb's copy, which holds only in-frame ones; the method was immunoSEQ multiplex PCR. This table holds approximately 190,000 clones, 75% to 85% found once. This record comes from a study of cytomegalovirus exposure and HLA in healthy donors. Study-level points and caveats: A later analysis appeared to link common viral pathogens to several of the most significant clusters. Previous analysis showed most TCR beta V segments were productive about 90% or about 30% of the time. Reports credit the classifier with highly specific, highly sensitive diagnosis of cytomegalovirus status.

This TCR derives from a woman aged 18-30 years in good health and CMV-seronegative. The chain recombines TRBV2 with TRBJ1-1, with D possibly matching TRBD1 (6 bases). Sequencing was performed on PBMCs. CDR3 residues: CASSGEGGTEAFF. CDR3 sequence (DNA): TGTGCCAGCAGTGGAGAGGGGGGGACTGAAGCTTTCTTT.